This T cell receptor (beta chain) was sequenced for a study of CD8 T cells in Susac syndrome. The study's findings and limits: Acknowledgment was made by the study that its TCR sequencing and HLA analysis involved a relatively small number of individuals.

CD8+ and CD4+ T cells taken from blood had their TCR beta sequenced. Relapsing-remitting disease, either stable or active, was present in the multiple sclerosis controls, who were treatment-naive patients. This clonotype was seen just once. Its antigen remains unknown. With 3 bases removed from V and 0 bases from J, the gap between germline ends came to 9 bases. The CDR3 is made up of 14 amino acids. Roughly 0.45 to 1 ug RNA was reverse transcribed with random hexamers. An immunoSEQ multiplex PCR amplified TCR beta CDR3 over 54 Vbeta and 13 Jbeta. TCRdb re-called the immunoSEQ multiplex PCR reads through MiXCR, storing one row per CDR3 protein. This table has a few hundred thousand distinct CDR3 sequences, approximately 85% appearing once.

This chain connects TRBV12-3 or TRBV12-4 to TRBJ2-7; D perhaps matches TRBD2 (5 bases). The clonotype comes from a human donor with multiple sclerosis. What was sequenced was CD8+ T cells from PBMCs. DNA for the CDR3: TGTGCCAGCAGTTTCCGTAGCGCCTCCTACGAGCAGTACTTC. Its translation: CASSFRSASYEQYF.